This entry concerns a single TCR beta chain. The sample originates from a study of blood T cell repertoires in COVID-19. With V trimmed by 8 bases and J by 6 bases, 16 bases remained unmatched. Germline CDR1 LGHDT, CDR2 YNNKEL (reference sequence). The length of the CDR3 is 15 residues. Original analysis: By means of reference gene primer amplification, nucleated cell counts were estimated. Only in-frame clones appear in the TCRdb table, and some are missing; sequencing was by immunoSEQ multiplex PCR. That table supplies the V and J calls and clone size; D and trimming were determined from the DNA. The data hold about 9,200 clones, with 80% observed a single time.

Material: peripheral blood. The sequence derives from a man between 65 and 85 years old with active COVID-19. The J gene is TRBJ2-7, the V gene TRBV3-1 (or the pseudogene TRBV3-2); TRBD2 aligns across 7 bases. The CDR3 protein is CASAALWGGPAEQYF. The CDR3 DNA follows: TGTGCCAGCGCGGCCTTATGGGGGGGTCCTGCCGAGCAGTACTTC.